The 9 T cell receptor beta chains in this list originate from one sample, sequenced in a study of cytomegalovirus exposure and HLA in healthy donors. The PCR contained 60 Vbeta and 13 Jbeta primers. Generated by immunoSEQ multiplex PCR, the TCRdb table keeps only in-frame clones and is missing some. The sample consists of some 130,000 clones, 80% to 85% of them appearing once. Sequencing was carried out using PBMCs. The receptor source for this set is a human donor in good health.

This clone was detected a few times. The gene calls are TRBV5-1 and TRBJ1-6, with 7 bases aligning to TRBD1. V lost 4 bases to trimming and J lost 7 bases; unmatched junction nucleotides: 11. Germline CDR1 and CDR2: SGHRS and YFSETQ. CDR3 length: 16 amino acids. The DNA for the CDR3 is TGCGCCAGCAGCGCATCGAGCCGGGACAGCAATTCACCCCTCCACTTT. Residues: CASSASSRDSNSPLHF.

CDR3 in DNA: TGTGCCAGCTCGCTAACATACCAGGGGGCGAGAGGGGGAAGCAATCAGCCCCAGCATTTT. Translated, it gives CASSLTYQGARGGSNQPQHF. The V and J genes are TRBV18 and TRBJ1-5; TRBD1 matches 8 bases. Germline V gene lookup returns CDR1 KGHSH and CDR2 LQKENI. The CDR3 totals 20 residues. After removal of 6 bases from V and 1 base from J, the junction contained 20 bases not matched to a gene.

This clone came up once. The chain uses TRBV9 and TRBJ1-6; D is ambiguous. Germline V CDR1 and CDR2: SGDLS, YYNGEE. The V gene lost 0 bases and the J gene lost 9 bases, with 7 bases spanning the gap. This CDR3 is built from 13 residues. The DNA for the CDR3 is TGTGCCAGCAGCGTAGGGCCGGGTTCACCCCTCCACTTT. Protein sequence: CASSVGPGSPLHF.

The chain uses TRBV10-1 and TRBJ2-3; the match to TRBD2 covers 12 bases. V lost 4 bases, J lost 2 bases, and 7 bases stayed unmatched. The CDR3 is 17 amino acids. Germline assignment: CDR1 WNHNN and CDR2 SYGVQD (reference sequence). CDR3 loop: CASSGGTSGPYTDTQYF. The CDR3 bases are TGCGCCAGCAGTGGAGGGACTAGCGGGCCCTACACAGATACGCAGTATTTT.

The chain joins TRBV7-9 to TRBJ2-3; 11 positions match TRBD1. Germline V CDR1 and CDR2: SEHNR, FQNEAQ (reference sequence). Trimming removed 4 bases from V and 5 bases from J; junction bases left unmatched: 8. The CDR3 totals 16 residues. CDR3 in DNA: TGTGCCAGCAGCTCAAGGACAGGGGGCGCGAAAGATACGCAGTATTTT. Amino acid sequence: CASSSRTGGAKDTQYF.

The chain joins TRBV7-8 to TRBJ1-4; D gene ambiguous. Germline CDR1 reads SGHVS; CDR2 reads FQNEAQ. This CDR3 has 13 amino acids. V dropped 1 base and J dropped 7 bases, with 7 bases sitting between them. The CDR3: CASSLVSSEKLFF. In DNA, the CDR3 is TGTGCCAGCAGCTTAGTATCGAGTGAAAAACTGTTTTTT.

The chain uses TRBV10-3 and TRBJ1-2; tentatively, D is TRBD1 (6 bases). V lost 2 bases and J 5 bases, leaving 12 bases between the germline ends. The germline V gene encodes CDR1 ENHRY and CDR2 SYGVKD. The CDR3 is made up of 14 amino acids. CDR3 residues: CAISEGGRDYGYTF. CDR3 nucleotides: TGTGCCATCAGTGAGGGGGGCAGGGATTATGGCTACACCTTC.

The chain is built from TRBV9 and TRBJ1-3, with D perhaps matching TRBD1 (5 bases). The CDR3 length is 14 residues. Trimming took off 2 bases at V and 2 bases at J, with 8 bases between the two ends. Germline V gene data show CDR1 as SGDLS and CDR2 as YYNGEE. The CDR3, as DNA: TGTGCCAGCAGCGTCGGAGGGGCTGGAAACACCATATATTTT. Protein product: CASSVGGAGNTIYF.

This clone was counted a single time. V gene TRBV25-1 combines with J gene TRBJ2-7, with D unresolved. There are 12 residues in the CDR3. Trimming stripped 4 bases from V and 0 bases from J, with 4 bases between. Germline lookup yields CDR1 MGHDK and CDR2 SYGVNS. In nucleotides, the CDR3 is TGTGCCAGCAGTGTGAGCTCCTACGAGCAGTACTTC. As protein: CASSVSSYEQYF.